The rows below give T cell receptor beta chains drawn from one sample of a study of radiation and T cells in renal cell carcinoma. Generated by immunoSEQ multiplex PCR, the TCRdb table keeps only in-frame clones and is missing some. The sample records 100,000 to 150,000 clones, around 80% being singletons. The sequenced sample was blood, obtained from a patient whose treatment included radiotherapy and nephrectomy. The receptors derive from a man over 45 with renal cell carcinoma. CDR3s include the opening cysteine and the closing phenylalanine or tryptophan. D genes are given only for firm matches. Clone size is not always given. Where it is, it says once, few, many or a class for expanded clones.

14	TRBV4-2	.	TRBJ2-1	.	TGTGCCAGCAGCCAAGGTTCACACTTTGATGAGCAGTTCTTC	CASSQGSHFDEQFF
15	TRBV10-3	.	TRBJ2-3	.	TGTGCCATCTCCCGGATGGGGTCGGGTACAGATACGCAGTATTTT	CAISRMGSGTDTQYF
15	TRBV6-6	.	TRBJ2-5	.	TGTGCCAGCAGTTCATGGGGGGACGGAGAAGAGACCCAGTACTTC	CASSSWGDGEETQYF
13	TRBV2	.	TRBJ1-2	.	TGTGCCAGCAGTGTGAAAGGAGATGACGGCTACACCTTC	CASSVKGDDGYTF
12	TRBV5-4	once	TRBJ2-3	.	TGTGCCAGCAGCTTGGACGGGATGTCGCAGTATTTT	CASSLDGMSQYF
14	TRBV12-5	.	TRBJ2-5	.	TGTGCTAGTGCTTCTGGGACGGTTCAAGAGACCCAGTACTTC	CASASGTVQETQYF
16	TRBV4-1	.	TRBJ1-5	.	TGCGCCAGCAGCCAAGGGGGCAGATCTAGCAATCAGCCCCAGCATTTT	CASSQGGRSSNQPQHF
14	TRBV28	many	TRBJ1-2	TRBD1	TGTGCCAGCAGTACGGACAGGGGCACCTATGGCTACACCTTC	CASSTDRGTYGYTF
14	TRBV5-1	.	TRBJ2-7	TRBD1	TGCGCCAGCAGCTTGGGACAGGGGTCGCGGGAGCAGTACTTC	CASSLGQGSREQYF
15	TRBV5-6	.	TRBJ2-5	.	TGTGCCAGCAGCTTACGACGGCTCGGTGGGGAGACCCAGTACTTC	CASSLRRLGGETQYF
10	TRBV28	.	TRBJ1-1	.	TGTGCCAGCAAATCCACTGAAGCTTTCTTT	CASKSTEAFF
13	TRBV18	.	TRBJ2-5	.	TGTGCCAGCTCACCAGTTGGTGAAGAGACCCAGTACTTC	CASSPVGEETQYF
17	TRBV19	few	TRBJ2-5	TRBD2	TGTGCCAGTAGTTCTGAAAGAGCGGGGACCCTCCAAGAGACCCAGTACTTC	CASSSERAGTLQETQYF
12	TRBV2	medium-sized	TRBJ2-1	TRBD1	TGTGCCAGCAGAATGACAGGGACTGAGCAGTTCTTC	CASRMTGTEQFF
17	TRBV19	.	TRBJ1-5	.	TGTGCCAGTAGTATAGACCTCGAGGCCCTCCGCAATCAGCCCCAGCATTTT	CASSIDLEALRNQPQHF
15	TRBV9	.	TRBJ2-7	TRBD2	TGTGCCAGCAGCGAGAGCGGGGGGCCCTCCTACGAGCAGTACTTC	CASSESGGPSYEQYF
13	TRBV5-1	.	TRBJ1-5	.	TGCGCCAGCAGGTCCGACTGGGATCAGCCCCAGCATTTT	CASRSDWDQPQHF
16	TRBV4-1	.	TRBJ1-5	.	TGCGCCAGCAGCCCCCAGAAGGGCAGGGGAAGTCAGCCCCAGCATTTT	CASSPQKGRGSQPQHF
14	TRBV19	.	TRBJ1-5	.	TGTGCCAGTAGTATTGGAATTAGCAATCAGCCCCAGCATTTT	CASSIGISNQPQHF
10	TRBV7-9	.	TRBJ1-6	TRBD1	TGTGCCAGCAGCGGACAGGCCCTCCACTTT	CASSGQALHF
16	TRBV10-3	.	TRBJ2-1	TRBD2	TGTGCCATCAGTGAGTCGACCGGGGGGTCCTACAATGAGCAGTTCTTC	CAISESTGGSYNEQFF
15	TRBV11-3	few	TRBJ2-1	TRBD1	TGTGCCAGCAGCGCCGGGGGACAGGGGTACAATGAGCAGTTCTTC	CASSAGGQGYNEQFF
15	TRBV11-3	.	TRBJ2-5	.	TGTGCCAGCAGCTTAGGGGCGACCTGGGAAGAGACCCAGTACTTC	CASSLGATWEETQYF
14	TRBV18	.	TRBJ2-7	TRBD1	TGTGCCAGCTCACCATTTGAGACAGGGTCCGAGCAGTACTTC	CASSPFETGSEQYF
15	TRBV5-5	once	TRBJ1-3	.	TGTGCCAGCAGTCTGGACGGACTGATAGGAAACACCATATATTTT	CASSLDGLIGNTIYF
13	TRBV30	.	TRBJ1-1	.	TGTGCCTGGAGTGTAATTGGGAACACTGAAGCTTTCTTT	CAWSVIGNTEAFF
15	TRBV19	.	TRBJ2-3	TRBD2	TGTGCCAGTAGCCGCGGGGGGGCGGGGACAGATACGCAGTATTTT	CASSRGGAGTDTQYF
15	TRBV6-5	.	TRBJ2-5	TRBD2	TGTGCCAGCAGTTACAGTAGCGGGGGCCAAGAGACCCAGTACTTC	CASSYSSGGQETQYF
14	TRBV18	few	TRBJ1-1	TRBD1	TGTGCCAGCTCATCCCGGACAGGGCGGACTGAAGCTTTCTTT	CASSSRTGRTEAFF
16	TRBV6-1	.	TRBJ1-2	.	TGTGCCAGCAGTGAAGGGAGTTCAGGGACCAACTATGGCTACACCTTC	CASSEGSSGTNYGYTF
16	TRBV2	.	TRBJ2-7	.	TGTGCCAGCGGGAGGGGCACAGGGAGGGCCACCTACGAGCAGTACTTC	CASGRGTGRATYEQYF
14	TRBV28	.	TRBJ2-5	.	TGTGCCAGCACCTCCAGGACAGTCCAAGAGACCCAGTACTTC	CASTSRTVQETQYF
16	TRBV27	.	TRBJ2-5	.	TGTGCCAGCAGCCCAACACACCACGGGGGTGGGGAGACCCAGTACTTC	CASSPTHHGGGETQYF